The rows below give T cell receptor beta chains drawn from one sample of a study of blood T cell repertoires in COVID-19. The protocol was immunoSEQ multiplex PCR, while the TCRdb copy is restricted to in-frame clones and leaves out a portion. Of 100,000 or so clones listed, 88% are singletons. Sequencing was carried out using peripheral blood. Receptor source: a human donor in a cohort sampled during active COVID-19. Each CDR3 is given with its conserved first and last residue. Each record gives: clone size, D gene, V gene, J gene, CDR3 protein, CDR3 DNA. The D gene is left open where the match is weak. Size is omitted from some rows. Given values are once, few, many or a class for expanded clones.

>few|-|TRBV7-2|TRBJ2-1
CASSQDSTSSYNEQFF
TGTGCCAGCAGCCAGGACTCGACTAGCTCCTACAATGAGCAGTTCTTC
>-|-|TRBV28|TRBJ2-5
CASSWREIGRETQYF
TGTGCCAGCAGTTGGAGGGAGATAGGTAGGGAGACCCAGTACTTC
>once|TRBD1|TRBV28|TRBJ1-4
CASKDRPNEKLFF
TGTGCCAGCAAGGACAGGCCTAATGAAAAACTGTTTTTT
>few|-|TRBV5-6|TRBJ2-1
CASAHTAGRSYNEQFF
TGTGCCAGCGCCCACACTGCGGGGCGCTCCTACAATGAGCAGTTCTTC
>-|TRBD2|TRBV6-4|TRBJ2-3
CASSDSAGGGDTQYF
TGTGCCAGCAGTGACTCAGCGGGAGGGGGAGATACGCAGTATTTT
>few|TRBD2|TRBV9|TRBJ2-3
CASSVRLAGRTDTQYF
TGTGCCAGCAGCGTAAGACTAGCGGGACGCACAGATACGCAGTATTTT
>-|TRBD1|TRBV9|TRBJ2-7
CASSSHSHRDSTYEQYF
TGTGCCAGCAGCTCCCACAGCCACCGGGACAGCACCTACGAGCAGTACTTC
>-|TRBD1|TRBV5-1|TRBJ2-2
CASQIGQGYTGELFF
TGCGCCAGCCAAATCGGACAGGGGTACACCGGGGAGCTGTTTTTT
>-|-|TRBV11-3|TRBJ2-4
CASSLGGQRSIQYF
TGTGCCAGCAGCTTAGGGGGGCAGCGGAGCATTCAGTACTTC
>-|-|TRBV4-3|TRBJ2-1
CASSQIREPYNEQFF
TGCGCCAGCAGCCAAATCCGGGAGCCCTACAATGAGCAGTTCTTC
>-|-|TRBV6-4|TRBJ2-7
CASSRGPPPYEQYF
TGTGCCAGCAGTAGGGGCCCACCTCCTTACGAGCAGTACTTC
>-|-|TRBV12-3/TRBV12-4|TRBJ1-2
CASSVARGYTF
TGTGCCAGCAGTGTAGCTCGGGGCTACACCTTC
>-|TRBD2|TRBV29-1|TRBJ2-3
CSAKRGNTDTQYF
TGCAGCGCCAAGCGGGGGAACACAGATACGCAGTATTTT
>-|TRBD1|TRBV5-1|TRBJ2-3
CASSKGQSTDTQYF
TGCGCCAGCAGCAAGGGACAGAGCACAGATACGCAGTATTTT
>-|-|TRBV7-3|TRBJ2-3
CASSLQGGGTKSTDTQYF
TGTGCCAGCAGCCTCCAAGGGGGGGGTACCAAGAGCACAGATACGCAGTATTTT